This TCR beta chain was captured in a study of blood T cells in healthy people across ages. Germline CDR1 SGDLS, CDR2 YYNGEE. V dropped 2 bases and J dropped 4 bases, with 9 bases sitting between them. The CDR3 covers 14 residues. With a J-beta primer mix and a sample-barcoded 5' primer, a second PCR ran about 6 to 11 cycles. TCRdb redid the calling of the 5' RACE reads with MiXCR, one entry per CDR3 protein. The table has around 820,000 distinct CDR3 sequences, around a quarter seen once. A further study also used this sample, focusing on T cells of mothers and their children.

Sequenced input: blood. V usage is TRBV9 and J usage is TRBJ1-4; no firm D call. The receptor comes from a boy between 5 and 17 years old in good health. CDR3 in DNA: TGTGCCAGCAGCGTTGAGGGCCTTAATGAAAAACTGTTTTTT. Translating gives CASSVEGLNEKLFF.